This TCR beta chain was identified in a study of blood T cell repertoires in COVID-19. The wider study: COVID-19 samples, acute and convalescent, were from the United States, Italy and Spain.

This table comes from immunoSEQ multiplex PCR, and its TCRdb copy is limited to in-frame clones, with some not included. This sample has roughly 330,000 clones, with 89% found just once. Sequenced: peripheral blood. The origin of this receptor is a man younger than 35 who had recovered from COVID-19.

The CDR3: CASSTSGGEQFF. The CDR3 coding sequence is TGTGCCAGCAGCACTTCTGGCGGTGAGCAGTTCTTC. The chain uses TRBV3-1 (or the pseudogene TRBV3-2) and TRBJ2-1; D unclear. The CDR3 is made up of 12 amino acids. In germline, CDR1 is LGHDT, CDR2 YNNKEL (reference sequence). V shed 5 bases and J shed 9 bases, with 11 bases lying between them.